Listed below are T cell receptor beta chains from one sample, sequenced in a study of shared clonotypes between healthy human individuals. The protocol was immunoSEQ multiplex PCR, while the TCRdb copy is restricted to in-frame clones and leaves out a portion. The sample yields about half a million clones, around 73% seen once. Source material: PBMCs. These receptors were collected from a woman in her thirties or forties in good health. Some clones in this sample may be carry-over from other donors' samples. Both conserved end residues are part of each CDR3. The order of the fields is D gene, V gene, J gene, clone size, CDR3 protein, CDR3 DNA. A D gene is named only where the DNA matches it firmly. Rows may omit the clone size; those that give it use once, few, many or a size class.

TRBD1	TRBV5-1	TRBJ2-7	-	CASSLAGQGAYEQYF	TGCGCCAGCAGCTTGGCGGGCCAGGGGGCCTACGAGCAGTACTTC
TRBD1	TRBV7-9	TRBJ2-7	-	CASSPGQGIRYEQYF	TGTGCCAGCAGCCCAGGACAGGGTATACGATACGAGCAGTACTTC
-	TRBV10-3	TRBJ1-1	once	CAISGQENTEAFF	TGTGCCATCAGTGGACAGGAGAACACTGAAGCTTTCTTT
-	TRBV21-1	TRBJ2-3	-	CASRGLAGVTDTQYF	TGTGCCAGCAGAGGACTAGCGGGGGTCACAGATACGCAGTATTTT
-	TRBV7-9	TRBJ2-7	-	CASSLWTDYYEQYF	TGTGCCAGCAGCTTATGGACAGACTACTACGAGCAGTACTTC
-	TRBV7-9	TRBJ2-2	-	CASSPQGYTGELFF	TGTGCCAGCAGCCCACAGGGTTACACCGGGGAGCTGTTTTTT
TRBD1	TRBV30	TRBJ1-4	-	CAWRGDRQGGKLFF	TGTGCCTGGAGGGGGGACAGGCAGGGCGGAAAACTGTTTTTT
-	TRBV9	TRBJ2-3	-	CASSVVGADTQYF	TGTGCCAGCAGCGTAGTTGGGGCGGATACGCAGTATTTT
-	TRBV4-2	TRBJ2-7	-	CASSQNYYSSYEQYF	TGTGCCAGCAGCCAAAATTATTATAGCTCCTACGAGCAGTACTTC
-	TRBV9	TRBJ2-4	-	CASSVPSEGDIQYF	TGTGCCAGCAGCGTACCCAGCGAAGGAGACATTCAGTACTTC
-	TRBV20-1	TRBJ1-2	-	CSATGSYGYTF	TGCAGTGCTACAGGGAGCTATGGCTACACCTTC
-	TRBV7-9	TRBJ2-5	-	CASSFSRETQYF	TGTGCCAGCAGCTTCAGTAGGGAGACCCAGTACTTC
TRBD1	TRBV19	TRBJ1-1	-	CANPQGQQNTEAFF	TGTGCCAACCCCCAGGGACAGCAGAACACTGAAGCTTTCTTT
-	TRBV5-5	TRBJ1-4	-	CASSLHRPATNEKLFF	TGTGCCAGCAGCTTGCACAGGCCTGCAACTAATGAAAAACTGTTTTTT
-	TRBV6-1	TRBJ2-2	few	CASSEGTANGELFF	TGTGCCAGCAGTGAAGGGACGGCCAATGGGGAGCTGTTTTTT
-	TRBV18	TRBJ2-1	-	CASSPVPDNEQFF	TGTGCCAGCTCACCAGTTCCCGACAATGAGCAGTTCTTC
-	TRBV18	TRBJ1-3	-	CASSPPAGTLGNTIYF	TGTGCCAGCTCACCACCTGCAGGCACTCTAGGAAACACCATATATTTT
-	TRBV21-1	TRBJ2-7	-	CASSKIRRQGSSYEQYF	TGTGCCAGCAGCAAAATTAGGAGACAGGGTAGCTCCTACGAGCAGTACTTC
-	TRBV9	TRBJ1-4	many	CASSPRGQGREKLFF	TGTGCCAGCAGCCCCCGGGGGCAGGGTCGGGAAAAACTGTTTTTT
TRBD1	TRBV10-2	TRBJ2-2	-	CASRPAGAGGTGELFF	TGCGCCAGCAGGCCGGCTGGGGCAGGGGGCACCGGGGAGCTGTTTTTT
-	TRBV5-4	TRBJ2-1	-	CASSPFWGNSYNEQFF	TGTGCCAGCAGCCCCTTTTGGGGGAACTCCTACAATGAGCAGTTCTTC
-	TRBV25-1	TRBJ2-7	-	CASSEFRQPYEQYF	TGTGCCAGCAGTGAATTCAGACAACCCTACGAGCAGTACTTC
-	TRBV5-1	TRBJ2-1	-	CASSFNENYNEQFF	TGCGCCAGCAGCTTTAACGAGAACTACAATGAGCAGTTCTTC
-	TRBV29-1	TRBJ1-1	few	CSVPGTTTEAFF	TGCAGCGTTCCAGGGACCACAACTGAAGCTTTCTTT
-	TRBV5-1	TRBJ1-5	once	CASSLSDYSNQPQHF	TGCGCCAGCAGCTTGTCCGATTATAGCAATCAGCCCCAGCATTTT